The sequence of this T cell receptor (beta chain) was determined in a study of Ad26.COV2.S vaccination and SARS-CoV-2 variants. Study-level information: By the intramuscular route, Ad26.COV2.S was given once, or twice 56 days apart. Points from the study as a whole: Marked by substantial breadth, spike-specific CD8+ and CD4+ T cell responses were reportedly seen after vaccination. Total T cell responses were possibly underestimated by TCR breadth and depth analyses.

Treatment reported: approximately 18 received Ad26.COV2.S at low or high dose, single or two shots; about five received placebo; per-sample allocation not given. Day 63 after the first injection of vaccine or placebo was the sampling time. Regarding this clone: Its matching antigen is unknown.

CDR1 and CDR2 from the germline V gene are KGHSH and LQKENI. The CDR3 runs to 14 residues. The V and J ends lost 6 bases and 6 bases respectively, with 15 bases between them. The assay was immunoSEQ multiplex PCR, and TCRdb's table has in-frame clones only and misses some. This sample has 350,000 to 450,000 clones, with around 87% found just once. The V call is TRBV18, the J call TRBJ2-1; a weak D match, TRBD1 (5 bases). The material was peripheral blood, obtained in a trial of Ad26.COV2.S vaccine versus placebo. The TCR comes from a person aged 18-60 years who received the Ad26.COV2.S COVID-19 vaccine or a placebo. The CDR3 sequence: CASSPRAGRNEQFF. CDR3 bases: TGTGCCAGCTCCCCCCGCGCAGGGCGCAATGAGCAGTTCTTC.